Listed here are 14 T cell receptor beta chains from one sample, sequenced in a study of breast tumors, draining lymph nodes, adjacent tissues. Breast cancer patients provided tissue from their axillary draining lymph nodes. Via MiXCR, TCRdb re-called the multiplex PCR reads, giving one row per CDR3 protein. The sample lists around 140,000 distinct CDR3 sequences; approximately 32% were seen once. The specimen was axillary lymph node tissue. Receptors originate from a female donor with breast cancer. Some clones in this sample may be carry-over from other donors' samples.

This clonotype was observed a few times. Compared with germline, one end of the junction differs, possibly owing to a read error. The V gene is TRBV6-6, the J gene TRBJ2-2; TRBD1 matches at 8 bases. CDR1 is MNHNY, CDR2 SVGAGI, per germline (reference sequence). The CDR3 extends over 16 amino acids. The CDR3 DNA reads TGTGCCAGCAGTCACTCCGGACAGGGAGTCACCGGGGAGCTGTTTTTT. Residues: CASSHSGQGVTGELFF.

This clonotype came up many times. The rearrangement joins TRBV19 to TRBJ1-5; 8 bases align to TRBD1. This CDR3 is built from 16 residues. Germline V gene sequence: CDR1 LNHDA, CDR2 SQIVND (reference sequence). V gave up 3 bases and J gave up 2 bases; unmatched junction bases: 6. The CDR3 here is CASSIADRGGNQPQHF. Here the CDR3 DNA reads TGTGCCAGTAGTATTGCAGACAGGGGAGGCAATCAGCCCCAGCATTTT.

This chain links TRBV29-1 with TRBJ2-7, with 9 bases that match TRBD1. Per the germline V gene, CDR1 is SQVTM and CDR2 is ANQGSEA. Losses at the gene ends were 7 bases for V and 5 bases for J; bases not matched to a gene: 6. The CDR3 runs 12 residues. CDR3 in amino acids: CSARDRENEQYV. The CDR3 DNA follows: TGCAGCGCCAGGGACAGGGAGAACGAGCAGTACGTC.

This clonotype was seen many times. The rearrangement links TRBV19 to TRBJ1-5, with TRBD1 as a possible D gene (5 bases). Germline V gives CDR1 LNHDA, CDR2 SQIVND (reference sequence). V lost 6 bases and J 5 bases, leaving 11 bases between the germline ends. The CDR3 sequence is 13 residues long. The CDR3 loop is CASSVRGDQPQHF. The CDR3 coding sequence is TGTGCCAGTAGCGTAAGAGGGGATCAGCCCCAGCATTTT.

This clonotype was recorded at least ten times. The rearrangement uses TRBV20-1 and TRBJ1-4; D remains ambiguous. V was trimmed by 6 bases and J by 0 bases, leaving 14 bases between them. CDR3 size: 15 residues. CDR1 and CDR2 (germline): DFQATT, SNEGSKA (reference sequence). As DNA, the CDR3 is TGCAGTGCAGCCTCCTCGGTGACAACTAATGAAAAACTGTTTTTT. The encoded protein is CSAASSVTTNEKLFF.

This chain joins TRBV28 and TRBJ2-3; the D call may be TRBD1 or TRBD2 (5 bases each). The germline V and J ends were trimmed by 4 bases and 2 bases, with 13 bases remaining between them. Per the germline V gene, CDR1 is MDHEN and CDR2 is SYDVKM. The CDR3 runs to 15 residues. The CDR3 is CASSSGRTDTDTQYF. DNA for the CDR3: TGTGCCAGCAGTTCGGGACGGACCGACACAGATACGCAGTATTTT.

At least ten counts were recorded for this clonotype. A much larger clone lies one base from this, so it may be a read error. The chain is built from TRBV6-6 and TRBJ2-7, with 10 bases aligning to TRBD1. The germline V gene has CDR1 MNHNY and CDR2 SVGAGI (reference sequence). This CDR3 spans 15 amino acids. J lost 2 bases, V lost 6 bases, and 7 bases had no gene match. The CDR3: CASSQGQGFTYEQYV. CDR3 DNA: TGTGCCAGCAGCCAGGGACAGGGGTTTACCTACGAGCAGTACGTC.

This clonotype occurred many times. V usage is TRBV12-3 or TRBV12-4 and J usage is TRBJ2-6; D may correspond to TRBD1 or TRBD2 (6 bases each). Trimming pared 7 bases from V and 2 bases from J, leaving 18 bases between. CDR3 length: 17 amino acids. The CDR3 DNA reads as TGTGCCAGCAAGGGGGAGGCAGGGAGTCCTGGGGCCAACGTCCTGACTTTC. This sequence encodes CASKGEAGSPGANVLTF.

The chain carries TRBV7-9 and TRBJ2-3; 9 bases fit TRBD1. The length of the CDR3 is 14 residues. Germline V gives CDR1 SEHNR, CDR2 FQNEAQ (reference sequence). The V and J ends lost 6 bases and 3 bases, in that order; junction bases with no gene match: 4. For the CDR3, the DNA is TGTGCCAGCAGTGAGGGACAGGGTACAGATACGCAGTATTTT. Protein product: CASSEGQGTDTQYF.

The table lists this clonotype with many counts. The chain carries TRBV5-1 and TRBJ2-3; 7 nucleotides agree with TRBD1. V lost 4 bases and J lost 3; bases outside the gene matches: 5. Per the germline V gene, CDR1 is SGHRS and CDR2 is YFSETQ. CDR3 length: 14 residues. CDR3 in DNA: TGCGCCAGCAGCCCGGGACAGATTACAGATACGCAGTATTTT. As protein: CASSPGQITDTQYF.

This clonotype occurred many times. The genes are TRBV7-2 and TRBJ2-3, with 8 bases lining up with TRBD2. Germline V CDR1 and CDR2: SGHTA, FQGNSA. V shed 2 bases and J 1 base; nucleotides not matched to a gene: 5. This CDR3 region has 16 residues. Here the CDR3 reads CASSLFSGGGTDTQYF. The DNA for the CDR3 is TGTGCCAGCAGCTTATTTTCCGGGGGGGGCACAGATACGCAGTATTTT.

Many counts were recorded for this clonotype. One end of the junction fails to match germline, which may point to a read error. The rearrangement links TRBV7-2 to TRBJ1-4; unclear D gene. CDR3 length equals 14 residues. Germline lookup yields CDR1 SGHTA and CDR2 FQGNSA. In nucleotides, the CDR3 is TGTGCCAGCAGCTTTGTGGCGAATAATGAAAGACTGTTTTTT. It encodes CASSFVANNERLFF.

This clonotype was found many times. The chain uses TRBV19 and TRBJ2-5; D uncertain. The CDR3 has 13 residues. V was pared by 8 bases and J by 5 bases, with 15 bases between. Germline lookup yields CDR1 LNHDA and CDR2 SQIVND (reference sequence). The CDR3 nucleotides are TGTGCCAGTTCCTATAATGTTGCGGAGACCCAGTACTTC. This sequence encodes CASSYNVAETQYF.

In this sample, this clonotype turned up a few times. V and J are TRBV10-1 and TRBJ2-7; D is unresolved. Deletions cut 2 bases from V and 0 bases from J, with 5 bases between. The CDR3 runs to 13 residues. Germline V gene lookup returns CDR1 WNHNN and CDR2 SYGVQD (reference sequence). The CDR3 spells CASSERASYEQYF. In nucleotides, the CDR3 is TGCGCCAGCAGTGAGCGGGCCTCCTACGAGCAGTACTTC.